The clone carrying this T cell receptor beta chain was observed at least ten times. What it binds is unknown. Germline V gives CDR1 SEHNR, CDR2 FQNEAQ (reference sequence). The CDR3 has 14 amino acids. The V gene lost 4 bases and the J gene lost 2 bases, with 11 bases spanning the gap. This specimen comes from a study of regulatory T cells in long-lasting Graves disease. Study-wide background: More than 5 years of antithyroid drugs with positive TSH receptor antibodies defined persistent Graves' disease. General study points: A reduction in accuracy may have resulted from the small sample size.

Time point in this sample: persistent/refractory GD, antithyroid drugs over 5 years with positive TRAb. PBMC-extracted RNA yielded the TCR library. From an endocrinology department in Xi'an, China, came the patients. Through Arm-PCR of CDR3 regions and iRepertoire HTBI primers, TCR beta libraries were built. In the original processing: In the combined samples, 62 TRBV and 14 TRBJ segments were identified. Using its own MiXCR run on the multiplex PCR reads, TCRdb lists one record per CDR3 protein. None of the V and J calls come from the authors' own analysis; TCRdb made them. The sample records about 430,000 distinct CDR3 sequences, roughly 23% being singletons.

This sample comprised peripheral blood mononuclear cells (PBMCs), obtained when the disease was refractory, from a patient treated with antithyroid drugs. This TCR came from a female donor with Graves disease. The rearrangement joins TRBV7-9 to TRBJ2-5, with D maybe TRBD2 (5 bases). The CDR3 loop is CASSSPPGQETQYF. The CDR3 nucleotides read TGTGCCAGCAGCTCGCCCCCGGGGCAAGAGACCCAGTACTTC.